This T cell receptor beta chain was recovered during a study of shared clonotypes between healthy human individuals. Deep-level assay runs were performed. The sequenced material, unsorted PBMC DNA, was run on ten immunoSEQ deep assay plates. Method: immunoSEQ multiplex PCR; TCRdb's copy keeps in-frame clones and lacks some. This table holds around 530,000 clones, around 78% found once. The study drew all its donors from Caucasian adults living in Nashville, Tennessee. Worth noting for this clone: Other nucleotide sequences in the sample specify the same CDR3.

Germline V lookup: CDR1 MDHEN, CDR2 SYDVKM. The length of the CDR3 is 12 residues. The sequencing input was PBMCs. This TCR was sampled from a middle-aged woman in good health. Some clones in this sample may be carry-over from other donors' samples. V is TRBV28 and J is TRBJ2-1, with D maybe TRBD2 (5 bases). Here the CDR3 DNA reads TGTGCTTTAGGCGGGTCCTACAATGAGCAGTTCTTC. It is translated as CALGGSYNEQFF. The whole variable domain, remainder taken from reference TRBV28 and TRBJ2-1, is DVKVTQSSRYLVKRTGEKVFLECVQDMDHENMFWYRQDPGLGLRLIYFSYDVKMKEKGDIPEGYSVSREKKERFSLILESASTNQTSMYLCALGGSYNEQFFGPGTRLTVL.